The rows below give T cell receptor beta chains drawn from one sample of a study of blood T cell repertoires in COVID-19. TCRdb keeps only in-frame clones here, not all; method: immunoSEQ multiplex PCR. The data show some 400,000 clones, about 90% seen once. Sequencing was carried out using PBMCs or T cells enriched from blood (not recorded which). The receptors here all came from a woman in her twenties or thirties who had recovered from COVID-19. CDR3s include the opening cysteine and the closing phenylalanine or tryptophan. D genes are given only for firm matches. Only some rows state a clone size, as once, few, many or a class for expanded clones.

TRBV11-3,once,NA,TRBJ2-1,CASSLRGRGNEQFF,TGTGCCAGCAGCTTAAGGGGCAGGGGCAATGAGCAGTTCTTC
TRBV14,NA,TRBD1,TRBJ1-2,CASSQNRDRASGYTF,TGTGCCAGCAGCCAAAACCGGGACAGGGCGTCCGGCTACACCTTC
TRBV2,NA,NA,TRBJ1-5,CASRFINQPQHF,TGTGCCAGCAGGTTCATCAATCAGCCCCAGCATTTT
TRBV7-9,NA,NA,TRBJ2-7,CASSPTGPISYEQYF,TGTGCCAGCAGCCCTACAGGGCCTATCTCCTACGAGCAGTACTTC
TRBV2,few,NA,TRBJ2-7,CASEREGASYEQYF,TGTGCCAGCGAAAGGGAAGGGGCCTCCTACGAGCAGTACTTC
TRBV3-1/TRBV3-2,NA,TRBD2,TRBJ2-3,CASSPFLAGGRRGGTQYF,TGTGCCAGCAGCCCCTTCTTAGCGGGAGGAAGACGGGGGGGGACGCAGTATTTT
TRBV19,once,NA,TRBJ1-4,CASSMGAEATNEKLFF,TGTGCCAGTAGTATGGGGGCGGAGGCAACTAATGAAAAACTGTTTTTT
TRBV5-4,NA,TRBD1,TRBJ2-7,CASSGRQGVSSYEQYF,TGTGCCAGCAGCGGACGACAGGGTGTAAGCTCCTACGAGCAGTACTTC
TRBV7-3,NA,NA,TRBJ1-6,CASSLQGGTRISPLHF,TGTGCCAGCAGCTTACAGGGCGGAACTCGTATTTCACCCCTCCACTTT
TRBV7-9,NA,NA,TRBJ2-7,CASSSPADSPYEQYF,TGTGCCAGCAGCTCCCCTGCCGACAGCCCCTACGAGCAGTACTTC
TRBV3-1/TRBV3-2,NA,NA,TRBJ2-7,CASSRSLEPYEQYF,TGTGCCAGCAGCCGATCACTAGAACCCTACGAGCAGTACTTC
TRBV7-2,NA,TRBD1,TRBJ1-5,CASSLSRGPNQPQHF,TGTGCCAGCAGCTTATCAAGGGGGCCCAATCAGCCCCAGCATTTT
TRBV5-8,NA,NA,TRBJ1-6,CASSLAGDYNSPLHF,TGTGCCAGCAGCTTGGCAGGGGATTATAATTCACCCCTCCACTTT
TRBV3-1/TRBV3-2,once,TRBD1,TRBJ1-6,CASRTGEDSPLHF,TGTGCCAGTCGGACAGGGGAGGATTCACCCCTCCACTTT
TRBV23-1,NA,TRBD1,TRBJ2-7,CASRLRGPTYEQYF,TGCGCCAGCAGACTCAGGGGGCCTACCTACGAGCAGTACTTC
TRBV24-1,NA,TRBD2,TRBJ2-1,CATSEGGLAGNNEQFF,TGTGCCACCAGTGAGGGAGGACTAGCGGGGAACAATGAGCAGTTCTTC
TRBV15,once,NA,TRBJ2-1,CATSREGGAYNEQFF,TGTGCCACCAGCAGAGAGGGCGGGGCCTACAATGAGCAGTTCTTC
TRBV15,NA,NA,TRBJ2-1,CATSRTTSPSSYNEQFF,TGTGCCACCAGCAGGACAACTAGCCCGAGCTCCTACAATGAGCAGTTCTTC
TRBV10-3,many,NA,TRBJ2-2,CAISEGQGGTGELFF,TGTGCCATCAGTGAGGGACAGGGAGGGACCGGGGAGCTGTTTTTT
TRBV5-6,few,NA,TRBJ1-1,CASKEQLGNTEAFF,TGTGCCAGCAAGGAGCAATTAGGTAACACTGAAGCTTTCTTT